This T cell receptor beta chain was captured by sequencing in a study of T cells after yellow fever vaccination. Whole-study context: Low-cell-number fractions underwent preparation using SMART-Seq v4 Ultra Low Input.

Study conclusions and caveats: In post-booster samples, most primary-vaccination clones reappeared (about 97% CD4, approximately 91% CD8).

5'RACE template switching produced TCR cDNA carrying a universal primer site and UMIs. TCRdb reanalysed the 5' RACE reads using MiXCR and keeps one entry per CDR3 protein. The sample lists under 150,000 distinct CDR3 sequences; 6.5% to 8.5% were seen once. The CDR3 totals 17 residues. From germline, CDR1 is SGDLS and CDR2 YYNGEE. V shed 0 bases and J 0 bases; nucleotides not matched to a gene: 2. This clonotype was picked up many times. The antigen is not known. The receptor comes from a man aged 30 to 45 who received the YFV17D yellow fever vaccine. Sequenced here: CD4+ T cells sorted from PBMCs, sampled 5 days after the yellow fever booster vaccination. The V and J genes are TRBV9 and TRBJ2-4, with TRBD2 identical over 11 bases. The CDR3 DNA sequence: TGTGCCAGCAGCGTAGGTACTAGCGGGAGAGCCAAAAACATTCAGTACTTC. This translates into CASSVGTSGRAKNIQYF.